This TCR beta chain was identified in a study of T cells in Graves' hyperthyroidism and ophthalmopathy. Germline V gene lookup returns CDR1 MNHEY and CDR2 SMNVEV (reference sequence). V dropped 5 bases and J dropped 10; count of bases not matched to a gene: 9. This CDR3 comprises 15 residues. Amplified regions were TCR beta CDR3 sequences from RNA transcripts. In the first-round RT-PCR of the TCR CDR3, the HTBI primer set was used. A single record per CDR3 protein comes from TCRdb applying MiXCR to the multiplex PCR reads. The data contain around 600,000 distinct CDR3 sequences, about 14% of them singletons. The study, taken as a whole, reports: The blood repertoire included most of the expanded thyroid clonotypes above 0.001.

In the ophthalmopathy cohort, Clinical Activity Score was at least 3, NOSPECS grade at least 4, and duration under 3 months. This clonotype was seen more than once but under ten times. What it binds is not known. The receptor was derived from a woman between 18 and 30 years old with Graves' ophthalmopathy. The J gene is TRBJ2-1, the V gene TRBV27; 12 nucleotides match TRBD1. Sequences were obtained from blood. CDR3 in DNA: TGTGCCAGCAGTCCCTCTACGGGACAGGGGGCCGAGCAGTTCTTC. Translation gives CASSPSTGQGAEQFF.